This is a list of T cell receptor beta chains from one sample in a study of response to subunit inactivated influenza vaccine. TCRdb reprocessed the RT-PCR reads with MiXCR, giving one entry per CDR3 protein. The repertoire consists of under 750,000 distinct CDR3 sequences, with about an eighth occurring once and the leading ten covering approximately 10%. Sequenced here: PBMCs from blood, sampled on the day of vaccination. These receptors were obtained from a middle-aged man who received an inactivated influenza vaccine. The CDR3 runs from the conserved cysteine through the conserved F or W. A D gene is named only where the DNA matches it firmly. The listing skips clone size in some rows; elsewhere it reads once, few, many or a size class.

size	V	D	J	DNA	CDR3
-	TRBV28	TRBD1	TRBJ2-2	TGTGCCAGCAGGCCTGGGACAGGGTCCACCGGGGAGCTGTTTTTT	CASRPGTGSTGELFF
few	TRBV5-1	-	TRBJ2-3	TGCGCCAGCAGCTTCTCTGAAGATACGCAGTATTTT	CASSFSEDTQYF
-	TRBV6-5	-	TRBJ1-2	TGTGCCAGCAGTTATGGCGCCCTCTATGGCTACACCTTC	CASSYGALYGYTF
few	TRBV28	-	TRBJ2-5	TGTGCCAGCACCCCCGCAGGGAGGGAGACCCAGTACTTC	CASTPAGRETQYF
few	TRBV20-1	TRBD1	TRBJ2-7	TGCAGTGCTAGACCGGGACAGAGATACGAGCAGTACTTC	CSARPGQRYEQYF
many	TRBV20-1	TRBD1	TRBJ2-1	TGCAGTGCTTGGACAGGGGGCTCCTACAATGAGCAGTTCTTC	CSAWTGGSYNEQFF
-	TRBV20-1	-	TRBJ2-3	TGCAGTGCTAGCCCCGTCCGGAGTACGCAGTATTTT	CSASPVRSTQYF
few	TRBV24-1	TRBD1	TRBJ1-5	TGTGCCACCAGTGCCGGGGACAGGGGCTACAATCAGCCCCAGCATTTT	CATSAGDRGYNQPQHF
-	TRBV4-3	TRBD2	TRBJ2-5	TGCGCCAGCAGCCAGACGGTTGCGGGGGGCCGAGGGACCCAGTACTTC	CASSQTVAGGRGTQYF
few	TRBV12-3/TRBV12-4	-	TRBJ2-5	TGTGCCAGCAGTTTCCACGGGGCCATGGAGACCCAGTACTTC	CASSFHGAMETQYF
-	TRBV3-1	TRBD1	TRBJ2-3	TGTGCCAGCAGCCAGGTCGGCAGGGGGAGTGCAGATACGCAGTATTTT	CASSQVGRGSADTQYF
-	TRBV6-1	-	TRBJ1-5	TGTGCCAGCAGGGTACAAAGCAATCAGCCCCAGCATTTT	CASRVQSNQPQHF
few	TRBV20-1	TRBD2	TRBJ2-3	TGCAGTGCTAGTAAGAGCGGGGGCTCAGATACGCAGTATTTT	CSASKSGGSDTQYF
-	TRBV5-1	TRBD1	TRBJ1-1	TGCGCCAGCAGCTTCACTCCCTTAAACCAGGGGGCGTTTGCTTTCTTT	CASSFTPLNQGAFAFF
few	TRBV6-5	-	TRBJ1-4	TGTGCCAGCAGTTACTTAGACAGCCCGAATGAAAAACTGTTTTTT	CASSYLDSPNEKLFF
few	TRBV7-8	-	TRBJ2-1	TGTGCCAGCAGCTTGAGTACCCGGGAGCAGTTCTTC	CASSLSTREQFF
few	TRBV20-1	-	TRBJ1-2	TGCAGTGGAAAAAGAAGAGGATATGGCTACACCTTC	CSGKRRGYGYTF
few	TRBV10-3	-	TRBJ1-2	TGTGCCATCAGTGAGTCGCCGGGTGGGGGCTCCCTGGGAAGCTACACCTTC	CAISESPGGGSLGSYTF
few	TRBV5-1	TRBD2	TRBJ2-3	TGCGCCAGCATCCCGGGACTAGCATCCGATACGCAGTATTTT	CASIPGLASDTQYF
-	TRBV24-1	-	TRBJ2-1	TGTGCCACCAGTGATTTGCAGAGGGGGGGGGTCTACAATGAGCAGTTCTTC	CATSDLQRGGVYNEQFF
-	TRBV12-3/TRBV12-4	-	TRBJ2-7	TGTGCCAGCAGTTTAGCGCGAGCCGACAGAGCCCTCTACGAGCAGTACTTC	CASSLARADRALYEQYF
few	TRBV20-1	TRBD1	TRBJ2-7	TGCAGTGCTCCCAGGACAGGCTTTTCTACGGGAGAGCAGTACTTC	CSAPRTGFSTGEQYF
few	TRBV5-6	-	TRBJ1-1	TGTGCCAGCAGCTGGGGGGGCTCCGAAGCTTTCTTT	CASSWGGSEAFF
few	TRBV12-3/TRBV12-4	-	TRBJ2-7	TGTGCCAGCAGGGGCACGAGCTCCTACGAGCAGTACTTC	CASRGTSSYEQYF
few	TRBV7-8	TRBD1	TRBJ1-6	TGTGCCAGCAGCACCAATGACAGGGGTTATAATTCACCCCTCCACTTT	CASSTNDRGYNSPLHF
few	TRBV5-1	-	TRBJ1-4	TGCGCCAGCAGCTTGGCCCCGGCAGGGCGAGATGAAAAACTGTTTTTT	CASSLAPAGRDEKLFF
many	TRBV20-1	-	TRBJ2-3	TGCAGTGCTAGGCAGGACACAGATACGCAGTATTTT	CSARQDTDTQYF
-	TRBV7-2	TRBD2	TRBJ2-6	TGTGCCAGCAGCTTGCCTAGCGGTCAACCCCTTCCTAAGTCTGGGGCCAACGTCCTGACTTTC	CASSLPSGQPLPKSGANVLTF
-	TRBV5-1	TRBD2	TRBJ2-5	TGCGCCAGTTCCACCGGGACTAACCAAGAGACCCAGTACTTC	CASSTGTNQETQYF
few	TRBV6-5	-	TRBJ2-3	TGTGCCAGCAGTTCTTATTATTCCACAGATACGCAGTATTTT	CASSSYYSTDTQYF
few	TRBV4-2	TRBD1	TRBJ2-7	TGTGCCAGCAGCCAAGATTTGAACAGGGGAAGCTACGAGCAGTACTTC	CASSQDLNRGSYEQYF